This T cell receptor (beta chain) was recovered during a study of blood T cell repertoires in COVID-19. Whole-study context: COVID-19 samples, acute and convalescent, were from the United States, Italy and Spain.

Some clones are missing from TCRdb's copy, which holds only in-frame ones; the method was immunoSEQ multiplex PCR. The sample includes some 200,000 clones, more than 75% seen only once; the top ten take around 3%. This CDR3 contains 14 residues. Unmatched junction bases numbered 4, after V lost 5 bases and J lost 5 bases. Germline CDR1 and CDR2: KGHSH and LQKENI. The sequence was collected from a man aged 35 to 55 with active or convalescent COVID-19. V is TRBV18 and J is TRBJ1-1; 11 nucleotides agree with TRBD1. The sample was peripheral blood. CDR3 nucleotide sequence: TGTGCCAGCTCAAGGGACAGGGGGGGAACTGAAGCTTTCTTT. Residues: CASSRDRGGTEAFF.